The TCR beta chain under discussion was sequenced for a study of OX40 agonist ivuxolimab in advanced cancers. Study findings and constraints: CD8+ T cells (on average) carried more expanded clones than CD4+ T cells.

Profiling relied on immunoSEQ multiplex PCR, and the TCRdb table lists in-frame clones only, not all of them. Seen here are nearly 70,000 clones, roughly 84% observed once, and the top ten hold more than 1.4%. The CDR3 loop spans 20 amino acids. After removal of 2 bases from V and 6 bases from J, the junction contained 21 bases not matched to a gene. CDR1 is SGHRS, CDR2 YFSETQ, per germline. Points on this clone: Its antigen is unidentified.

The clonotype originates from an adult with an advanced solid tumor such as melanoma, head and neck, liver or kidney cancer. V is TRBV5-1 and J is TRBJ2-2, with TRBD1 matching 8 bases. Specimen: CD4+ or CD8+ T cells sorted from blood, collected in a trial of the OX40 agonist ivuxolimab. The CDR3 sequence is CASSLGAGQGMSPPPGELFF. DNA of the CDR3: TGCGCCAGCAGCTTAGGGGCTGGACAGGGAATGTCTCCTCCTCCCGGGGAGCTGTTTTTT.